Each of the 20 T cell receptor beta chains below was sequenced from the same sample in a study of shared clonotypes between healthy human individuals. Only CD45RO-negative cells positively selected for CCR7 counted as naive CD8 cells, so terminally differentiated effector memory CD45RA+ cells were excluded. The table came from immunoSEQ multiplex PCR; TCRdb's copy has only in-frame clones and leaves some out. This table has about 750,000 clones, around 93% appearing once. The source material was naive CD8+ T cells sorted from blood. These receptors were collected from a man aged 25 to 40 in good health.

The rearrangement uses TRBV4-1 and TRBJ2-7; D is unresolved. Germline CDR1 reads MGHRA; CDR2 reads YSYEKL. V lost 7 bases to trimming and J lost 5 bases, with 12 bases between them. The length of the CDR3 is 12 residues. CDR3 sequence: CASKLSNHEQYF. CDR3 coding DNA: TGCGCCAGCAAACTCTCGAACCACGAGCAGTACTTC.

The CDR3 spells CASSQVKGYNYGYTF. The CDR3 DNA reads TGCGCCAGCAGCCAAGTCAAGGGCTATAACTATGGCTACACCTTC. The V and J genes are TRBV4-1 and TRBJ1-2, with D unresolved. Trimming removed 1 base from V and 1 base from J, with 10 bases in between. The CDR3 spans 15 residues. The germline CDR1 and CDR2 sequences are MGHRA and YSYEKL.

The chain has TRBV27 and TRBJ2-1, with TRBD2 identical over 8 bases. The CDR3 runs 13 residues. CDR1 is MNHEY and CDR2 is SMNVEV in the germline V gene (reference sequence). Trimming cost V 3 bases and J 7 bases; bases outside gene matches: 2. The CDR3, as DNA: TGTGCCAGCAGTTTGGGACTAGAGAATGAGCAGTTCTTC. Translation: CASSLGLENEQFF.

This chain links TRBV11-2 with TRBJ2-7; D perhaps matches TRBD1 (6 bases). The CDR3 sequence is 17 residues long. In germline, CDR1 is SGHAT, CDR2 FQNNGV. The V gene lost 1 base and the J gene lost 2 bases, with 18 bases spanning the gap. The CDR3 here is CASSLARVTRQAYEQYF. For the CDR3, the DNA is TGTGCCAGCAGCTTAGCCCGTGTAACCAGACAGGCCTACGAGCAGTACTTC.

The chain is built from TRBV27 and TRBJ2-5; 14 positions match TRBD2. Germline lookup yields CDR1 MNHEY and CDR2 SMNVEV (reference sequence). With V trimmed by 5 bases and J by 2 bases, 7 bases remained unmatched. The CDR3 runs to 17 residues. The CDR3 protein is CASSTFGLAGGQETQYF. The DNA of the CDR3 is TGTGCCAGCAGTACCTTTGGACTAGCGGGGGGACAAGAGACCCAGTACTTC.

The V call is TRBV29-1, the J call TRBJ2-7; D is perhaps TRBD1 (5 bases). Germline loops: CDR1 SQVTM, CDR2 ANQGSEA. This CDR3 region has 17 residues. The V and J ends lost 0 bases and 3 bases respectively, with 21 bases between them. The CDR3, as DNA: TGCAGCGTTGAAGATCCAGCCTCGAAGGGGCAAGGCTACGAGCAGTACTTC. Its protein product is CSVEDPASKGQGYEQYF.

The chain uses TRBV12-5 and TRBJ2-3, with D tentatively TRBD1 (5 bases). This CDR3 is built from 15 residues. V was shortened by 2 bases and J by 1 base, with 10 bases between the two germline ends. Germline V gene sequence: CDR1 LGHNT, CDR2 FRNRAP. CDR3 protein: CASGLQLGGTDTQYF. DNA for the CDR3: TGTGCTAGTGGTTTGCAGCTAGGGGGCACAGATACGCAGTATTTT.

The CDR3 spells CASKFGTGGTDTQYF. CDR3 DNA sequence: TGTGCCAGCAAGTTCGGGACAGGGGGGACAGATACGCAGTATTTT. The genes are TRBV19 and TRBJ2-3, with 11 bases fitting TRBD1. CDR3 size: 15 residues. Germline V gene data show CDR1 as LNHDA and CDR2 as SQIVND (reference sequence). V trimming: 9 bases; J trimming: 3 bases; junction bases outside the gene matches: 8.

The V call is TRBV28, the J call TRBJ2-1; 10 nucleotides align to TRBD2. Germline V CDR1 and CDR2: MDHEN, SYDVKM. V trimming: 5 bases; J trimming: 7 bases; junction bases outside the gene matches: 14. This CDR3 is built from 17 residues. The CDR3 loop reads CASSPREAGGLGNEQFF. As DNA, the CDR3 is TGTGCCAGCAGTCCTAGGGAAGCGGGAGGGCTAGGGAATGAGCAGTTCTTC.

The CDR3 is CASTIIGGGSNQPQHF. For the CDR3, the DNA is TGTGCCAGCACGATAATAGGGGGAGGGAGCAATCAGCCCCAGCATTTT. The rearrangement joins TRBV6-6 to TRBJ1-5; possible D gene TRBD1, 6 bases. Trimming cost V 7 bases and J 1 base, with 17 bases left between them. Germline CDR1 is MNHNY and CDR2 is SVGAGI (reference sequence). The length of the CDR3 is 16 residues.

The chain links TRBV4-1 to TRBJ1-2; D possibly corresponds to TRBD1 (6 bases). Deletions cut 4 bases from V and 4 bases from J, with 13 bases between. Germline values: CDR1 MGHRA, CDR2 YSYEKL. The CDR3 loop spans 14 amino acids. The DNA for the CDR3 is TGCGCCAGCAGCCTGTCTGGGGGCGGCTATGGCTACACCTTC. Protein product: CASSLSGGGYGYTF.

The genes are TRBV13 and TRBJ1-1; D ambiguous. Germline loops: CDR1 PRHDT, CDR2 FYEKMQ (reference sequence). The germline V and J ends were trimmed by 5 bases and 5 bases, with 12 bases remaining between them. The CDR3 runs to 13 residues. CDR3 sequence (DNA): TGTGCCAGCAGCCGGGCCGTCGGTACTGAAGCTTTCTTT. Translated, it gives CASSRAVGTEAFF.

The chain is built from TRBV10-3 and TRBJ2-3; TRBD1 or TRBD2 may be the D gene (5 bases each). CDR3 size: 14 residues. In germline, CDR1 is ENHRY, CDR2 SYGVKD. Trimming shortened V by 3 bases and J by 6 bases, and 13 bases separated the two germline ends. The CDR3 spells CAISDRDPRDTQYF. In nucleotides, the CDR3 is TGTGCCATCAGTGATCGGGACCCTCGGGATACGCAGTATTTT.

This chain uses TRBV7-8 with TRBJ2-7; unclear D gene. Trimming cost V 2 bases and J 5 bases, with 13 bases left between them. There are 14 residues in the CDR3. The germline CDR1 and CDR2 sequences are SGHVS and FQNEAQ. CDR3 in DNA: TGTGCCAGCAGCTTACAAGACTCTCCTGACGAGCAGTACTTC. Its translation is CASSLQDSPDEQYF.

The chain uses TRBV7-8 and TRBJ2-7; TRBD2 matches at 13 bases. The CDR3 length is 15 residues. Germline V gene sequence: CDR1 SGHVS, CDR2 FQNEAQ. V shed 6 bases, J shed 6 bases, and the junction held 8 bases outside the gene matches. Here the CDR3 reads CASRVTSGRAVEQYF. In nucleotides, the CDR3 is TGTGCCAGCAGAGTAACTAGCGGGAGGGCCGTCGAGCAGTACTTC. The full variable domain, in which reference TRBV7-8 and TRBJ2-7 provide the parts outside the CDR3, is GAGVSQSPRYKVAKRGQDVALRCDPISGHVSLFWYQQALGQGPEFLTYFQNEAQLDKSGLPSDRFFAERPEGSVSTLKIQRTQQEDSAVYLCASRVTSGRAVEQYFGPGTRLTVT.

CDR3 bases: TGTGCCAGCAGCGTTGAGGGGACTTTTCAAGAGACCCAGTACTTC. Residues: CASSVEGTFQETQYF. The chain couples TRBV9 to TRBJ2-5; D might be TRBD2 (6 bases). The CDR3 has 15 residues. CDR1 is SGDLS, CDR2 YYNGEE, per germline. V lost 2 bases and J lost 2, with 13 bases in between.

This clone was detected only once. The chain combines TRBV4-2 with TRBJ2-7; D ambiguous. The CDR3 runs to 16 residues. CDR1 and CDR2 from the germline V gene are LGHNA and YNFKEQ. V was cut by 0 bases and J by 0 bases, with 12 bases left in between. CDR3 sequence reads: CASSQEANSLSYEQYF. The CDR3 region has the DNA TGTGCCAGCAGCCAAGAGGCCAACAGTCTCTCCTACGAGCAGTACTTC.

The chain employs TRBV27 and TRBJ2-3; D is ambiguous. V lost 3 bases to trimming and J lost 4 bases, with 5 bases between them. The CDR3 runs to 12 residues. Germline V gene lookup returns CDR1 MNHEY and CDR2 SMNVEV (reference sequence). CDR3 coding DNA: TGTGCCAGCAGTTTCTTTTCAGATACGCAGTATTTT. It translates to CASSFFSDTQYF.

The CDR3 nucleotides are TGCGCCAGCAGCCAAGAGGCTGCGAACACCGGGGAGCTGTTTTTT. Translation gives CASSQEAANTGELFF. V is TRBV4-3 and J is TRBJ2-2; no firm D call. The germline gives CDR1 LGHNA, CDR2 YSLEER. Trimming cost V 0 bases and J 0 bases, with 5 bases left between them. This CDR3 contains 15 residues.

V gene TRBV11-2 combines with J gene TRBJ2-2; no clear D gene. CDR1 is SGHAT, CDR2 FQNNGV, per germline. This CDR3 contains 15 residues. Trimming stripped 4 bases from V and 2 bases from J, with 11 bases between. CDR3 bases: TGTGCCAGCAGCTCAATGGGCTTTAACACCGGGGAGCTGTTTTTT. This translates into CASSSMGFNTGELFF. Based on the CDR3 plus reference TRBV11-2 and TRBJ2-2, the full variable domain is EAGVAQSPRYKIIEKRQSVAFWCNPISGHATLYWYQQILGQGPKLLIQFQNNGVVDDSQLPKDRFSAERLKGVDSTLKIQPAKLEDSAVYLCASSSMGFNTGELFFGEGSRLTVL.